This note documents a single T cell receptor (beta chain) sequence. Its antigen is currently unknown. This sample stems from a study of shared clonotypes between healthy human individuals. The junction had 11 bases not matched to a gene; V was cut back by 3 bases and J by 4 bases. In germline, CDR1 is SGHTA, CDR2 FQGNSA. The CDR3 totals 16 residues. Clones were sequenced by immunoSEQ multiplex PCR, and TCRdb holds only the in-frame ones, with some missing. Of around 2,000,000 clones in the sample, roughly 94% are singletons; the top ten hold roughly 1%. Study conclusions and caveats: Memory subsets generally showed smaller estimated richness than naive subsets did. Of the naive CD4 clonotypes, about 5% were shared across several donors.

The naive CD8 fraction comprised CD45RO-negative cells positively selected for CCR7 and excluded terminally differentiated effector memory CD45RA+ cells. Sequencing used naive CD8+ T cells sorted from blood. This receptor was obtained from a man aged 18 to 29 in good health. The V call is TRBV7-2, the J call TRBJ1-2; 7 bases are a match to TRBD1. The CDR3: CASSLPRQGKTYGYTF. CDR3 in DNA: TGTGCCAGCAGCTTGCCCCGACAGGGCAAAACCTATGGCTACACCTTC.